The clone carrying this T cell receptor beta chain was picked up one time. Its matching antigen is unknown. The data originate from a study of identifying expanded T cells in peripheral blood. Study conclusions and caveats: Clone count variance between roughly 2-week samples rose with total template count. Over two and four weeks, about 15 and 19 clones changed, versus 1.2 between replicates.

This table comes from immunoSEQ multiplex PCR, and its TCRdb copy is limited to in-frame clones, with some not included. The sample has 80,000 to 95,000 clones, 70% to 90% seen once. From germline, CDR1 is SGHAT and CDR2 FQNNGV. Trimming removed 1 base at V and 4 bases at J, with 14 bases between. This CDR3 is 15 amino acids long. Collection occurred without any documented infections or immune events in donors. This chain links TRBV11-2 with TRBJ2-7; the D gene is possibly TRBD2 (6 bases). This TCR derives from a person aged 18 to 70 in good health. The sequenced material came from blood. This CDR3 is CASSLVPGLMYEQYF. CDR3 in DNA: TGTGCCAGCAGCTTAGTTCCGGGACTGATGTACGAGCAGTACTTC.